Listed below are T cell receptor beta chains from one sample, sequenced in a study of T cells in Graves' hyperthyroidism and ophthalmopathy. TCRdb re-analysed the multiplex PCR reads in MiXCR, keeping a single row per CDR3 protein. The data contain 550,000 to 650,000 distinct CDR3 sequences, 14% of them singletons. Sequenced sample: blood. The receptors stem from a woman between 35 and 50 years old with Graves' hyperthyroidism. Each CDR3 is given with its conserved first and last residue. Fields, in order: CDR3 length, D gene, clone size, V gene, J gene, CDR3 protein, CDR3 DNA. A D gene is named only where the DNA matches it firmly. A row's size may be missing; if present it is once, few, many or a size class.

length: 13; D: NA; size: many; V: TRBV20-1; J: TRBJ2-6; CDR3: CSANRGGANVLTF; DNA: TGCAGTGCTAACAGAGGTGGGGCCAACGTCCTGACTTTC
length: 13; D: NA; size: NA; V: TRBV24-1; J: TRBJ1-1; CDR3: CATSLGQNTEAFF; DNA: TGTGCCACTTCCCTCGGACAGAACACTGAAGCTTTCTTT
length: 15; D: TRBD1; size: NA; V: TRBV9; J: TRBJ1-6; CDR3: CASSLSGQGDSPLHF; DNA: TGTGCCAGCAGCCTTTCGGGACAGGGAGATTCACCCCTCCACTTT
length: 12; D: NA; size: NA; V: TRBV28; J: TRBJ1-2; CDR3: CASSLAAAGYTF; DNA: TGTGCCAGCAGTTTGGCGGCAGCAGGCTACACCTTC
length: 13; D: NA; size: many; V: TRBV30; J: TRBJ2-5; CDR3: CAWDFAYQETQYF; DNA: TGTGCCTGGGATTTTGCGTACCAAGAGACCCAGTACTTC
length: 18; D: TRBD2; size: many; V: TRBV9; J: TRBJ2-3; CDR3: CASSVEGLAGGWEDTQYF; DNA: TGTGCCAGCAGCGTAGAGGGACTAGCGGGAGGATGGGAAGATACGCAGTATTTT
length: 15; D: NA; size: many; V: TRBV27; J: TRBJ2-7; CDR3: CASRLGASGTYEQYF; DNA: TGTGCCAGCAGACTGGGGGCTAGCGGCACCTACGAGCAGTACTTC
length: 15; D: NA; size: many; V: TRBV3-1; J: TRBJ2-2; CDR3: CASSRHAADTGELFF; DNA: TGTGCCAGCAGCCGGCACGCGGCAGACACCGGGGAGCTGTTTTTT
length: 13; D: NA; size: many; V: TRBV11-2; J: TRBJ1-2; CDR3: CASSPGVHYGYTF; DNA: TGTGCCAGCAGCCCCGGGGTTCACTATGGCTACACCTTC
length: 15; D: TRBD1; size: NA; V: TRBV9; J: TRBJ2-5; CDR3: CASSPGDRLQETQYF; DNA: TGTGCCAGCAGCCCCGGGGACAGGTTACAAGAGACCCAGTACTTC
length: 19; D: TRBD2; size: NA; V: TRBV7-6; J: TRBJ2-2; CDR3: CASSLVAAGVRSGTGELFF; DNA: TGTGCCAGCAGCTTAGTTGCAGCGGGAGTTCGAAGTGGTACCGGGGAGCTGTTTTTT
length: 18; D: TRBD2; size: many; V: TRBV2; J: TRBJ2-3; CDR3: CASSELAGARISTDTQYF; DNA: TGTGCCAGCAGTGAACTGGCGGGAGCGCGTATAAGCACAGATACGCAGTATTTT
length: 13; D: NA; size: NA; V: TRBV18; J: TRBJ2-5; CDR3: CASAKQNQETQYF; DNA: TGTGCCAGCGCCAAACAGAATCAAGAGACCCAGTACTTC
length: 13; D: NA; size: few; V: TRBV7-3; J: TRBJ2-3; CDR3: CASSSTTVDTQYF; DNA: TGTGCCAGCAGCTCAACCACGGTAGATACGCAGTATTTT
length: 16; D: NA; size: many; V: TRBV7-8; J: TRBJ2-1; CDR3: CASSSGPMSSYNEQFF; DNA: TGTGCCAGCAGCTCGGGACCGATGAGCTCCTACAATGAGCAGTTCTTC
length: 19; D: NA; size: many; V: TRBV20-1; J: TRBJ2-1; CDR3: CSALGVIFGFGLSYNEQFF; DNA: TGCAGTGCCCTAGGCGTCATTTTTGGATTTGGCCTCTCCTACAATGAGCAGTTCTTC
length: 14; D: NA; size: many; V: TRBV28; J: TRBJ2-7; CDR3: CASSSTRTDYEQYF; DNA: TGTGCCAGCAGTTCGACTAGGACTGATTACGAGCAGTACTTC
length: 14; D: NA; size: few; V: TRBV30; J: TRBJ1-3; CDR3: CAWSVLSSGNTIYF; DNA: TGTGCCTGGAGTGTTCTTAGCTCTGGAAACACCATATATTTT
length: 16; D: TRBD1; size: many; V: TRBV5-8; J: TRBJ1-5; CDR3: CASSFKTGVLNQPQHF; DNA: TGTGCCAGCAGCTTTAAAACAGGGGTTTTGAACCAGCCCCAGCATTTT
length: 12; D: NA; size: many; V: TRBV20-1; J: TRBJ1-1; CDR3: CSAGLGGTEAFF; DNA: TGCAGTGCTGGACTAGGGGGCACTGAAGCTTTCTTT
length: 13; D: NA; size: many; V: TRBV20-1; J: TRBJ1-5; CDR3: CSARRTSNQPQHF; DNA: TGCAGTGCTAGAAGGACTAGCAATCAGCCCCAGCATTTT
length: 14; D: TRBD2; size: NA; V: TRBV7-2; J: TRBJ2-1; CDR3: CASSATGTSHEQFF; DNA: TGTGCCAGCAGCGCAACCGGGACTAGTCATGAGCAGTTCTTC